One and the same sample provided the 29 T cell receptor beta chains below, sequenced in a study of regulatory T cells in long-lasting Graves disease. To make TCR beta libraries, researchers used iRepertoire HTBI primers and Arm-PCR of CDR3 regions. TCRdb re-called the multiplex PCR reads with MiXCR, one entry per CDR3 protein. The data contain hundreds of thousands of distinct CDR3 sequences, roughly 14% of them singletons. Indicated time point: newly diagnosed GD, antithyroid drugs for less than 3 months. RNA isolated from PBMCs was used to make the TCR library. This sample also belongs to another study, concerning T cells in Graves' hyperthyroidism and ophthalmopathy.

The sequencing used peripheral blood mononuclear cells (PBMCs), collected at new diagnosis, from a patient treated with antithyroid drugs. The origin of the receptors is a man aged 25-40 years with Graves disease.

The CDR3 nucleotides read TGTGCCACCAGTGATAGTACAGGGGGCGAAGCCAAAAACATTCAGTACTTC. It codes for CATSDSTGGEAKNIQYF. This chain joins TRBV24-1 and TRBJ2-4; 9 nucleotides match TRBD1. Germline CDR1 reads KGHDR; CDR2 reads SFDVKD. This CDR3 comprises 17 residues. Trimming at V came to 3 bases and at J to 0 bases, leaving 5 bases not matched to a gene.

This clonotype was detected ten times or more. V and J are TRBV10-1 and TRBJ1-5, with 9 bases fitting TRBD1. From germline, CDR1 is WNHNN and CDR2 SYGVQD (reference sequence). J was trimmed by 10 bases and V by 2 bases; bases with no gene match: 6. The CDR3 runs to 14 residues. DNA for the CDR3: TGCGCCAGCAGTGAGAACAGGGGGCAAGGTCCCCAGCATTTT. This codes for CASSENRGQGPQHF.

This clonotype occurred a few times. CDR3 residues: CASSPPGQGVTGELFF. CDR3 nucleotide sequence: TGTGCCAGCTCACCTCCGGGACAGGGGGTCACCGGGGAGCTGTTTTTT. V usage is TRBV18 and J usage is TRBJ2-2, with 11 bases fitting TRBD1. This CDR3 spans 16 amino acids. CDR1 and CDR2 (germline): KGHSH, LQKENI. V gave up 3 bases and J gave up 4 bases; unmatched junction bases: 4.

Points on this clonotype: A clone one base away is much larger, so this may be a read error. The rearrangement uses TRBV3-1 and TRBJ1-2; D ambiguous. The CDR3 has 14 amino acids. Germline values: CDR1 LGHDT, CDR2 YNNKEL (reference sequence). Trimming left V 4 bases short and J 4 bases short, with 13 bases between. CDR3 sequence reads: CASSPTQYSYGYTF. As DNA, the CDR3 is TGTGCCAGCAGCCCGACTCAGTACAGCTATGGCTACACCTTC.

The chain recombines TRBV11-2 with TRBJ1-3; possible D gene TRBD1, 5 bases. The V gene's germline CDR1 is SGHAT and CDR2 FQNNGV. With 5 bases removed from V and 6 bases from J, the gap between germline ends came to 17 bases. The CDR3 contains 15 residues. In DNA form, the CDR3 reads TGTGCCAGCAGCCAAGATGGACACCTTACAAACACCATATATTTT. Residues: CASSQDGHLTNTIYF.

The gene calls are TRBV9 and TRBJ1-1, with no clear D. CDR1 and CDR2 from the germline V gene are SGDLS and YYNGEE. The CDR3 contains 16 residues. The ends were cut back, 3 bases at V and 0 bases at J, with 15 bases in the middle. CDR3 loop: CASSATARAVNTEAFF. The DNA for the CDR3 is TGTGCCAGCAGCGCTACGGCTAGGGCGGTGAACACTGAAGCTTTCTTT.

This clonotype has at least ten counts. J is TRBJ2-2 and V is TRBV29-1; no reliable D call. V was clipped by 3 bases and J by 7 bases, with 3 bases between them. Germline V gene data show CDR1 as SQVTM and CDR2 as ANQGSEA. The CDR3 length is 10 residues. CDR3 protein: CSVDDGELFF. CDR3 DNA: TGCAGCGTTGATGACGGGGAGCTGTTTTTT.

This clonotype was detected many times. V usage is TRBV7-2 and J usage is TRBJ2-7; D may correspond to TRBD1 or TRBD2 (7 bases each). Trimming left V 1 base short and J 2 bases short, with 15 bases between. CDR3 size: 16 residues. Looked up from germline, CDR1 is SGHTA and CDR2 is FQGNSA. The CDR3 loop is CASSLVRRGGTYEQYF. CDR3 nucleotide sequence: TGTGCCAGCAGCTTAGTGCGCAGGGGGGGGACCTACGAGCAGTACTTC.

CDR3 DNA: TGTGCCAGCAGTTATCAAGAATATGGCTACACCTTC. Translating it yields CASSYQEYGYTF. V and J are TRBV6-5 and TRBJ1-2, with D unresolved. Germline CDR1 reads MNHEY; CDR2 reads SVGAGI. This CDR3 is 12 amino acids long. The V and J ends lost 3 bases and 5 bases respectively, with 7 bases between them.

This clonotype was counted at least ten times. The rearrangement uses TRBV12-3 or TRBV12-4 and TRBJ2-1; 13 nucleotides agree with TRBD2. The CDR3 is 15 amino acids. V lost 10 bases, J lost 6 bases, and 9 bases stayed unmatched. The CDR3 here is CATYSLAGGPNEQFF. CDR3 sequence (DNA): TGTGCCACCTACTCACTAGCGGGAGGGCCCAATGAGCAGTTCTTC.

This clonotype was observed many times. The rearrangement links TRBV12-3 or TRBV12-4 to TRBJ2-5, with D perhaps matching TRBD1 (5 bases). The V end lost 6 bases, the J end lost 4 bases, and 9 bases lay between the germline ends. The CDR3 totals 12 residues. The CDR3, as DNA: TGTGCCAGCAGACCACAGGCAGAGACCCAGTACTTC. Encoded protein: CASRPQAETQYF.

This clonotype has more than one count but fewer than ten. The rearrangement uses TRBV27 and TRBJ1-3; 8 bases fit TRBD1. CDR1 and CDR2 from the germline V gene are MNHEY and SMNVEV (reference sequence). The V and J ends lost 4 bases and 4 bases, in that order; junction bases with no gene match: 6. This CDR3 is built from 15 residues. CDR3 in DNA: TGTGCCAGCAGTTCATCGACAGGGGCAGGAAACACCATATATTTT. Amino acids: CASSSSTGAGNTIYF.

The rearrangement uses TRBV9 and TRBJ2-3; 9 nucleotides agree with TRBD2. CDR1 and CDR2 from the germline V gene are SGDLS and YYNGEE. The CDR3 contains 15 residues. V lost 0 bases and J lost 6; bases outside the gene matches: 5. The CDR3 DNA is TGTGCCAGCAGCGTAGGGAGCGGGAGGACCGATACGCAGTATTTT. Amino acids: CASSVGSGRTDTQYF.

In its sample, this clonotype was seen a few times. Its ends do not fully match the called genes, so a read error is possible. This chain links TRBV4-1 with TRBJ1-5; D not resolved. The germline V gene encodes CDR1 MGHRA and CDR2 YSYEKL. CDR3 size: 14 residues. The CDR3 spells CASSQGTRVGPQHF. DNA of the CDR3: TGTGCCAGCAGCCAAGGTACCCGCGTGGGGCCCCAGCATTTT.

V and J are TRBV19 and TRBJ1-1; a weak D match, TRBD1 (6 bases). V was pared by 9 bases and J by 6 bases, with 23 bases between. CDR1 LNHDA and CDR2 SQIVND come from the germline V gene (reference sequence). CDR3 length equals 15 residues. In DNA, the CDR3 is TGTGCCAGGAGTGAACCCTACAGGGCGGACGCTGAAGCTTTCTTT. It encodes CARSEPYRADAEAFF.

CDR3 in amino acids: CAWSVRGTDTQYF. The CDR3 DNA follows: TGTGCCTGGAGTGTAAGAGGGACAGATACGCAGTATTTT. This chain joins TRBV30 and TRBJ2-3; the D gene is possibly TRBD2 (5 bases). The V end lost 0 bases, the J end lost 3 bases, and 7 bases lay between the germline ends. There are 13 residues in the CDR3. The germline CDR1 and CDR2 sequences are GTSNPN and SVGIG (reference sequence).

Only a few counts were recorded for this clonotype. A much larger clone is a single base away; this may be a read error. The genes are TRBV5-5 and TRBJ2-1, with 7 bases lining up with TRBD1. The germline CDR1 and CDR2 sequences are SGHKS and YYEKEE (reference sequence). The CDR3 spans 15 residues. CDR3 residues: CASSPPTGPQETQCF. The CDR3 DNA is TGTGCCAGCAGCCCCCCGACAGGGCCCCAAGAGACCCAGTGCTTC.

The rearrangement uses TRBV30 and TRBJ1-2; 7 bases line up with TRBD1. Germline loops: CDR1 GTSNPN, CDR2 SVGIG (reference sequence). The length of the CDR3 is 16 residues. V was clipped by 4 bases and J by 2 bases; unmatched bases: 13. CDR3 amino acids: CAWMTGPGQYNYGYTF. DNA for the CDR3: TGTGCCTGGATGACTGGACCGGGACAGTACAACTATGGCTACACCTTC.

This sequence joins TRBV29-1 and TRBJ2-7, with 7 bases fitting TRBD1. V lost 5 bases and J lost 2; bases outside the gene matches: 6. The CDR3 contains 13 residues. In germline, CDR1 is SQVTM, CDR2 ANQGSEA. CDR3 sequence: CSVRQGSAYEQYF. The DNA for the CDR3 is TGCAGCGTTAGACAGGGTAGTGCCTACGAGCAGTACTTC.

This clonotype was picked up a small number of times. The chain uses TRBV30 and TRBJ2-4; perhaps D is TRBD1 or TRBD2 (7 bases each). CDR1 is GTSNPN, CDR2 SVGIG, per germline (reference sequence). Trimming took off 3 bases at V and 6 bases at J, with 24 bases between the two ends. The CDR3 extends over 17 amino acids. CDR3 bases: TGTGCCTGGAGCTCATATGCCGGACCAGGGGGGGGAAACATTCAGTACTTC. It is translated as CAWSSYAGPGGGNIQYF.

This clonotype has just a few counts. A junction boundary mismatches the germline segment, possibly from a read error. The CDR3 spells CSARRVDRGPTEAFF. For the CDR3, the DNA is TGCAGTGCTAGGAGGGTGGACAGGGGGCCGACTGAGGCTTTCTTT. The gene calls are TRBV20-1 and TRBJ1-1, with 11 bases fitting TRBD1. Germline assignment: CDR1 DFQATT and CDR2 SNEGSKA (reference sequence). This CDR3 is 15 amino acids long.

The chain has TRBV20-1 and TRBJ2-2, with 9 bases fitting TRBD2. CDR3 length: 15 residues. V was clipped by 3 bases and J by 4 bases; unmatched bases: 6. The germline V gene encodes CDR1 DFQATT and CDR2 SNEGSKA (reference sequence). Here the CDR3 reads CSASFWREGTGELFF. In DNA, the CDR3 is TGCAGTGCTAGTTTCTGGCGGGAGGGCACCGGGGAGCTGTTTTTT.

The chain carries TRBV5-1 and TRBJ1-6, with D possibly being TRBD1 (5 bases). V gave up 5 bases and J gave up 3 bases, with 15 bases separating them. Germline V CDR1 and CDR2: SGHRS, YFSETQ. This CDR3 is 16 amino acids long. The CDR3 nucleotides are TGCGCCAGCAGTGCAAGTTGGGACTACTATAATTCACCCCTCCACTTT. Protein product: CASSASWDYYNSPLHF.

This clonotype was seen a few times. A read error is possible here, since a much larger clone lies one base away. This chain connects TRBV28 to TRBJ2-7, with TRBD1 identical over 7 bases. The germline V gene encodes CDR1 MDHEN and CDR2 SYDVKM. The CDR3 length is 17 residues. Trimming at V came to 4 bases and at J to 0 bases, leaving 12 bases not matched to a gene. CDR3 residues: CASSSLTGRSFSYEQYF. CDR3 coding DNA: TGTGCCAGCAGTTCGTTGACAGGGCGATCTTTCTCCTACGAGCAGTACTTC.

This clonotype occurred once. V usage is TRBV5-1 and J usage is TRBJ2-5; D possibly matches TRBD1 or TRBD2 (5 bases each). CDR1 is SGHRS and CDR2 is YFSETQ in the germline V gene. The CDR3 totals 16 residues. V dropped 3 bases and J dropped 2 bases, with 17 bases sitting between them. The DNA of the CDR3 is TGCGCCAGCAGCTCCCAACCGGGACGGCAACAAGAGACCCAGTACTTC. It encodes CASSSQPGRQQETQYF. Full variable domain (rest looked up from reference TRBV5-1 and TRBJ2-5): KAGVTQTPRYLIKTRGQQVTLSCSPISGHRSVSWYQQTPGQGLQFLFEYFSETQRNKGNFPGRFSGRQFSNSRSEMNVSTLELGDSALYLCASSSQPGRQQETQYFGPGTRLLVL.

In its sample, this clonotype was seen many times. This chain's CDR3 is CASSTEVVNEQYF. CDR3 sequence (DNA): TGTGCCAGCAGCACGGAGGTTGTCAACGAGCAGTACTTC. The chain employs TRBV7-9 and TRBJ2-7, with D possibly TRBD2 on 5 matching bases. V dropped 5 bases and J dropped 5 bases, with 13 bases sitting between them. The germline CDR1 and CDR2 sequences are SEHNR and FQNEAQ (reference sequence). This CDR3 spans 13 amino acids.

Ten or more counts support this clonotype. This rearrangement joins TRBV27 to TRBJ2-1; 12 nucleotides align to TRBD2. This CDR3 is built from 15 residues. Germline V gene lookup returns CDR1 MNHEY and CDR2 SMNVEV (reference sequence). V lost 5 bases to trimming and J lost 9 bases; unmatched junction nucleotides: 8. The CDR3 DNA reads TGTGCCAGCAGTCCTCGGACTAGCGGGAATGGTGAGCAGTTCTTC. The encoded protein is CASSPRTSGNGEQFF.

Concerning this clonotype itself: This may be a read error, as it is one base from a much larger clone. The chain uses TRBV30 and TRBJ2-7, with D possibly matching TRBD2 (6 bases). This CDR3 contains 13 residues. The germline V gene has CDR1 GTSNPN and CDR2 SVGIG (reference sequence). Here the CDR3 DNA reads TGTGCCTGGAGTTGGGGGGAGAGGAACGAGCAGTGCTTC. Amino acids: CAWSWGERNEQCF. Variable domain in full (rest from reference TRBV30 and TRBJ2-7): SQTIHQWPATLVQPVGSPLSLECTVEGTSNPNLYWYRQAAGRGLQLLFYSVGIGQISSEVPQNLSASRPQDRQFILSSKKLLLSDSGFYLCAWSWGERNEQCFGPGTRLTVT.

This clonotype was counted a single time. V and J are TRBV4-1 and TRBJ1-2; D is unclear. The length of the CDR3 is 13 residues. V was pared by 3 bases and J by 8 bases, with 13 bases between. Looked up from germline, CDR1 is MGHRA and CDR2 is YSYEKL. The CDR3 region has the DNA TGCGCCAGCAGCCAGTACCCGGCGGCGGGCTACACCTTC. As protein: CASSQYPAAGYTF.